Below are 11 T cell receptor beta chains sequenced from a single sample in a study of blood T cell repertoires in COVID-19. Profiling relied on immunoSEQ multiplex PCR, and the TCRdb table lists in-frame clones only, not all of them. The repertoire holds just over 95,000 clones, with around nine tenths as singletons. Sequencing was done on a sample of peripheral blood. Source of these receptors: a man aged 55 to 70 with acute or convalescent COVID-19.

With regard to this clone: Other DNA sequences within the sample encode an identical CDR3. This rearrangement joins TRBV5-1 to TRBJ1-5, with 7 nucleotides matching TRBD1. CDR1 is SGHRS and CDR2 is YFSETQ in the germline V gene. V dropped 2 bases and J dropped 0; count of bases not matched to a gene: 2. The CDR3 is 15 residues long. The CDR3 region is CASSLQGYSNQPQHF. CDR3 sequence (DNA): TGCGCCAGCAGCTTACAGGGGTATAGCAATCAGCCCCAGCATTTT.

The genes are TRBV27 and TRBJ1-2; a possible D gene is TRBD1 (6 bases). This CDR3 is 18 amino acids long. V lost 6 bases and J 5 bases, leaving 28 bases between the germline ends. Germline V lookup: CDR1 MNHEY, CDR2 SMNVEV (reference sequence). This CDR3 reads CASSPLMDARGWGYGYTF. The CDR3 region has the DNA TGTGCCAGCAGCCCCCTAATGGACGCCAGGGGATGGGGATATGGCTACACCTTC.

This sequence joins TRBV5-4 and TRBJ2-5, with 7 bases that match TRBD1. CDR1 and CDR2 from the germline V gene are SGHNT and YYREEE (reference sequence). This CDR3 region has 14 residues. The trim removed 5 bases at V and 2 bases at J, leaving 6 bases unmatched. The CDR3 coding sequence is TGTGCCAGCAGGGGGGACAGCTTACAAGAGACCCAGTACTTC. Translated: CASRGDSLQETQYF. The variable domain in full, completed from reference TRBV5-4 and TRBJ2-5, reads ETGVTQSPTHLIKTRGQQVTLRCSSQSGHNTVSWYQQALGQGPQFIFQYYREEENGRGNFPPRFSGLQFPNYSSELNVNALELDDSALYLCASRGDSLQETQYFGPGTRLLVL.

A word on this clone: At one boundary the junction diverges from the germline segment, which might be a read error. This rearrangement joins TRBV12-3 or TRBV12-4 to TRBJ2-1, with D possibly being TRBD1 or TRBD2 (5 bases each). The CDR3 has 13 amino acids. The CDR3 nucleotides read TGTGCCAGCAATTTAGAGGGGCCGGATGAGCAGTTCTTC. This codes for CASNLEGPDEQFF.

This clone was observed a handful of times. CDR3 amino acids: CASTGMANNEQYV. CDR3 DNA sequence: TGTGCCAGCACAGGGATGGCGAATAACGAGCAGTACGTC. The chain recombines TRBV2 with TRBJ2-7, with D possibly TRBD1 on 5 matching bases. V gave up 7 bases and J gave up 5 bases, with 15 bases separating them. This CDR3 is built from 13 residues. Germline CDR1 reads SNHLY; CDR2 reads FYNNEI.

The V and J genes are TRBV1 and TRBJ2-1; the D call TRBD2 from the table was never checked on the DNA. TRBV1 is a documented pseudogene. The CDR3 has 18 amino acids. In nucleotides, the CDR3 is TGCACCAGCAGCCAAGATAGAACTAGCGGGGGGGCCAAAGATGAGCAGTTCTTC. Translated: CTSSQDRTSGGAKDEQFF.

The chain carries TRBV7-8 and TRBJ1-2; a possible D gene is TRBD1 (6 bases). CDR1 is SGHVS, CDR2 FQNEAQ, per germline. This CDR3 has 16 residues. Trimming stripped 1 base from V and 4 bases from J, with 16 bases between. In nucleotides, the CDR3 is TGTGCCAGCAGCTTAGGAGGTTTGGGACAACCCTATGGCTACACCTTC. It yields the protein CASSLGGLGQPYGYTF.

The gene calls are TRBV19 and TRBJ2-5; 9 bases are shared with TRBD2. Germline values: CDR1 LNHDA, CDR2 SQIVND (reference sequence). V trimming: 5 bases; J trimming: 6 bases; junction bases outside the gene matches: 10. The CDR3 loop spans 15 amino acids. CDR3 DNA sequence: TGTGCCAGTAGTCGGTACGCGGGGGGGCCGAAGACCCAGTACTTC. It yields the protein CASSRYAGGPKTQYF.

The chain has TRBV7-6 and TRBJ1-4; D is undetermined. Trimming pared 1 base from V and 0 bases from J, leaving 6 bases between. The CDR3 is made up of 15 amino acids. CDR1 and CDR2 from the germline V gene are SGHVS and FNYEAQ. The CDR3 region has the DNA TGTGCCAGCAGCTTAGGGCAGTCAACTAATGAAAAACTGTTTTTT. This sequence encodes CASSLGQSTNEKLFF.

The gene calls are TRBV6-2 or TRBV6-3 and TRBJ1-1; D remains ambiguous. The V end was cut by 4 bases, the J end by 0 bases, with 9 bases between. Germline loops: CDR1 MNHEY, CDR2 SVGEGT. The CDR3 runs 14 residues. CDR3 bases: TGTGCCAGCAGTTCGCCAGGCATGAACACTGAAGCTTTCTTT. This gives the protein CASSSPGMNTEAFF.

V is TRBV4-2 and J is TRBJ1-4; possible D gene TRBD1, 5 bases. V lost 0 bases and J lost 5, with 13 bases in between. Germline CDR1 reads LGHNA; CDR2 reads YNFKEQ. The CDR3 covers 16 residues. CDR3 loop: CASSQDRDSQNEKLFF. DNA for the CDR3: TGTGCCAGCAGCCAAGATCGTGACAGCCAGAATGAAAAACTGTTTTTT.